This T cell receptor (beta chain) was identified in a study of shared clonotypes between healthy human individuals. Looking at the study overall: CD4 naive cells filled three plates per donor, CD4 memory three, CD8 naive two and CD8 memory one.

Selected positively for CCR7 and CD45RO-negative, naive CD8 cells excluded terminally differentiated effector memory CD45RA+ cells. The CDR3 is made up of 13 amino acids. In germline, CDR1 is SGHAT, CDR2 FQNNGV. Trimming took off 4 bases at V and 8 bases at J, with 14 bases between the two ends. On this clone itself: Its antigen remains unknown.

Overall study results and limits: Naive CD4 clonotypes were shared across a handful of donors at 4.5% to 6.5%.

Source study methods: Junction-only sequences without quality scores were provided by ImmunoSEQ, so filtering was different. Here immunoSEQ multiplex PCR was the method, and the copy in TCRdb shows in-frame clones only, minus some. That table is the source of V, J and clone size, and D and trimming were worked out from the DNA. In the table there are fewer than 800,000 clones, under 95% of which are singletons. Sample: naive CD8+ T cells sorted from blood. The TCR was taken from a man aged 30-40 years in good health. The chain uses TRBV11-2 and TRBJ1-2; a possible D gene is TRBD1 (6 bases). CDR3 region: CASSSPGAPGYTF. The CDR3 DNA reads TGTGCCAGCAGCTCACCAGGGGCGCCCGGCTACACCTTC.